This T cell receptor beta chain was sequenced for a study of OX40 agonist ivuxolimab in advanced cancers. About the study: Those treated in dose escalation had hepatocellular carcinoma, melanoma, renal cell cancer or head and neck cancer. Among those enrolled, mean age was around 60 years (range roughly 23 to 79) and approximately 83% were male. Study observations and caveats: Within 6 weeks, CD4+ and CD8+ blood T cells expanded clonally at 0.1 to 3.0 mg/kg.

Trimming removed 4 bases from V and 5 bases from J; junction bases left unmatched: 6. CDR3 length: 13 amino acids. CDR1 is SQVTM, CDR2 ANQGSEA, per germline. Data came from immunoSEQ multiplex PCR; TCRdb stores just in-frame clones and leaves some out. The table shows some 35,000 clones, with less than 80% occurring only once. With regard to this clone: Antigen: not known.

On cycle 4 day 1 and cycle 7 day 1, as well as at baseline, blood was sampled. J is TRBJ1-1 and V is TRBV29-1; 8 nucleotides match TRBD1. This TCR derives from an adult with an advanced solid tumor such as melanoma, head and neck, liver or kidney cancer. Sequenced material: CD4+ or CD8+ T cells sorted from blood, taken in a trial of the OX40 agonist ivuxolimab. Written as DNA, the CDR3 is TGCAGCGTTGGGGGACAGGTGACAACTGAAGCTTTCTTT. This translates into CSVGGQVTTEAFF.